This passage covers 4 T cell receptor beta chains from one sample sequenced in a study of CXCR3-negative and CXCR3-positive naive CD8 T cells. Findings and caveats of the study: More hydrophobic TRB CDR3s occurred in CXCR3-positive than in CXCR3-negative naive cells.

These TCRs are of unknown antigen specificity. The libraries of TRB cDNA were constructed through 5' RACE using UMI labels. TCRdb derives one entry per CDR3 protein from the 5' RACE reads, leaving out DNA. This sample's table reports over 95,000 distinct CDR3 sequences. The sequenced sample was naive CXCR3+ CD8+ T cells from blood. Stated subset: CD45RO-CCR7+CD27+CD95- naive CD8+ T cells expressing CXCR3 (TNR3+). These receptors were obtained from a human donor in good health. Some clones in this sample may be carry-over from other donors' samples.

This chain links TRBV10-3 with TRBJ1-1; lacking DNA, the TRBD1 call made by TCRdb goes unchecked. The CDR3 is 12 amino acids. The germline V gene encodes CDR1 ENHRY and CDR2 SYGVKD. CDR3 loop: CAIRTGATEAFF.

The V gene is TRBV20-1, the J gene TRBJ1-2; the TCRdb D gene call, TRBD1, has no DNA to confirm it. From germline, CDR1 is DFQATT and CDR2 SNEGSKA (reference sequence). The CDR3 consists of 11 residues. CDR3 sequence reads: CSAPRGFNYTF.

V usage is TRBV5-1 and J usage is TRBJ2-2. The CDR3 is 14 residues long. The germline gives CDR1 SGHRS, CDR2 YFSETQ. The CDR3 sequence is CASSLEAITGELFF.

V usage is TRBV12-3 or TRBV12-4 and J usage is TRBJ1-1; TCRdb gives TRBD1 as the D gene, but with no DNA this cannot be confirmed. The CDR3 has 15 residues. The CDR3 loop is CASSFSPGGSTEAFF.